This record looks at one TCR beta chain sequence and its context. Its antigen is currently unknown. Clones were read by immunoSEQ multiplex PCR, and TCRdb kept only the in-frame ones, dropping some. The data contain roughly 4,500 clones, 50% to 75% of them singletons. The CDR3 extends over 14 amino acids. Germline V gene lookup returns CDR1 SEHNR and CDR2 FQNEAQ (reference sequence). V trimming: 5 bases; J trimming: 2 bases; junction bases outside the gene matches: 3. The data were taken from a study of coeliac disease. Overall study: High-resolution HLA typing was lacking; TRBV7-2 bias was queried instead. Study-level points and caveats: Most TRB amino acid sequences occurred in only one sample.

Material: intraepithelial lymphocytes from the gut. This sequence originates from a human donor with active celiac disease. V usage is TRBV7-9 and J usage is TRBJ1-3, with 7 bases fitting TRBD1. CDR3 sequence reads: CASSLGQAGNTIYF. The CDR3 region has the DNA TGTGCCAGCAGCCTAGGACAGGCTGGAAACACCATATATTTT.